The 29 T cell receptor beta chains presented below share a single source sample, sequenced in a study of cytomegalovirus exposure and HLA in healthy donors. PCR amplification relied on 60 Vbeta primers (plus 13 Jbeta primers). Clones were sequenced by immunoSEQ multiplex PCR, and TCRdb holds only the in-frame ones, with some missing. The sample includes about 220,000 clones, about 75% of them seen just once. Sequencing was performed on PBMCs. These receptors all stem from a male donor in good health and CMV-seronegative.

The chain recombines TRBV6-5 with TRBJ2-3; 11 nucleotides match TRBD2. This CDR3 has 15 amino acids. The germline CDR1 and CDR2 sequences are MNHEY and SVGAGI. V shed 8 bases, J shed 2 bases, and the junction held 6 bases outside the gene matches. CDR3 protein: CASGASGRITDTQYF. For the CDR3, the DNA is TGTGCCAGCGGAGCTAGCGGGAGGATCACAGATACGCAGTATTTT.

This clone was seen only once. The chain carries TRBV7-9 and TRBJ2-3; D ambiguous. The CDR3 totals 16 residues. Between the trimmed V and J ends, which lost 2 bases and 0 bases, there was a span of 12 bases. The germline V gene encodes CDR1 SEHNR and CDR2 FQNEAQ (reference sequence). CDR3 loop: CASSLLQKPSTDTQYF. CDR3 coding DNA: TGTGCCAGCAGCTTATTGCAGAAACCTAGCACAGATACGCAGTATTTT.

The J gene is TRBJ2-3, the V gene TRBV7-9; TRBD2 is a possible D gene (6 bases). Germline V CDR1 and CDR2: SEHNR, FQNEAQ (reference sequence). Trimming left V 5 bases short and J 10 bases short, with 10 bases between. The CDR3 has 11 amino acids. The CDR3 here is CASSPGTPQYF. For the CDR3, the DNA is TGTGCCAGCAGCCCCGGGACTCCGCAGTATTTT.

This chain joins TRBV28 and TRBJ1-2, with D possibly TRBD1 on 5 matching bases. Germline values: CDR1 MDHEN, CDR2 SYDVKM. The CDR3 has 14 residues. Trimming removed 6 bases at V and 4 bases at J, with 15 bases between. CDR3 nucleotide sequence: TGTGCCAGCAGCCGACAGAAACATCCCTATGGCTACACCTTC. It codes for CASSRQKHPYGYTF.

The chain links TRBV4-2 to TRBJ2-7, with TRBD2 as a possible D gene (6 bases). This CDR3 has 12 amino acids. V lost 5 bases and J 3 bases, leaving 8 bases between the germline ends. Germline V gives CDR1 LGHNA, CDR2 YNFKEQ. The CDR3 nucleotides are TGTGCCAGCAGCAAGACTAGCTACGAGCAGTACTTC. Protein sequence: CASSKTSYEQYF.

V and J are TRBV5-1 and TRBJ2-7; the match to TRBD1 covers 11 bases. CDR3 size: 17 residues. Germline V gene data show CDR1 as SGHRS and CDR2 as YFSETQ. V gave up 4 bases and J gave up 4 bases; unmatched junction bases: 13. CDR3 nucleotide sequence: TGCGCCAGCAGCCCGAAAGGGACAGGGGGATCTTTGTACGAGCAGTACTTC. This encodes CASSPKGTGGSLYEQYF.

The chain is built from TRBV7-3 and TRBJ2-3; 11 positions match TRBD2. Germline CDR1 is SGHTA and CDR2 is FQGTGA. The CDR3 sequence is 16 residues long. Unmatched junction bases numbered 8, after V lost 5 bases and J lost 4 bases. CDR3 coding DNA: TGTGCCAGCAGCCCCCATAGCGGGGGGGCCCCAGATACGCAGTATTTT. It encodes CASSPHSGGAPDTQYF.

This clone was seen a single time. At the DNA level, this CDR3 is encoded by other sequences in the same sample as well. This chain links TRBV7-9 with TRBJ1-1, with 8 bases that match TRBD1. V was clipped by 5 bases and J by 4 bases; unmatched bases: 3. There are 13 residues in the CDR3. Germline values: CDR1 SEHNR, CDR2 FQNEAQ (reference sequence). The CDR3 loop is CASSVGQGTEAFF. The CDR3 nucleotides are TGTGCCAGCAGCGTAGGACAGGGCACTGAAGCTTTCTTT.

The J gene is TRBJ1-5, the V gene TRBV5-1, with 12 nucleotides matching TRBD1. The CDR3 has 18 residues. J was trimmed by 5 bases and V by 3 bases; bases with no gene match: 12. Germline V gene sequence: CDR1 SGHRS, CDR2 YFSETQ. The CDR3 reads CASSWGTGTGGPDQPQHF. The DNA of the CDR3 is TGCGCCAGCAGCTGGGGTACCGGGACAGGGGGCCCAGATCAGCCCCAGCATTTT.

Concerning this clone: No conserved phenylalanine or tryptophan ends this CDR3, so it is likely a read error. The CDR3 protein is CSVAIRDDYTS. The CDR3 nucleotides read TGCAGCGTCGCTATAAGGGATGACTACACCTCC. This chain uses TRBV29-1 with TRBJ1-2; D is uncertain. The germline V gene encodes CDR1 SQVTM and CDR2 ANQGSEA. The CDR3 is 11 residues long. V lost 6 bases, J lost 10 bases, and 15 bases lay in between.

The chain joins TRBV2 to TRBJ1-5; D not certain. The ends were cut back, 4 bases at V and 5 bases at J, with 6 bases in the middle. The CDR3 is 12 residues long. The germline gives CDR1 SNHLY, CDR2 FYNNEI. This chain's CDR3 is CASSGEDQPQHF. Written as DNA, the CDR3 is TGTGCCAGCAGTGGAGAAGATCAGCCCCAGCATTTT.

This chain joins TRBV27 and TRBJ1-2; tentatively, D is TRBD1 (5 bases). The V end was cut by 0 bases, the J end by 4 bases, with 6 bases between. The germline V gene has CDR1 MNHEY and CDR2 SMNVEV (reference sequence). This CDR3 has 13 amino acids. The CDR3 here is CASSLSGAYGYTF. The CDR3 DNA follows: TGTGCCAGCAGTTTATCAGGGGCCTATGGCTACACCTTC.

This chain links TRBV28 with TRBJ1-2; D is undetermined. Trimming pared 3 bases from V and 0 bases from J, leaving 11 bases between. Germline V gives CDR1 MDHEN, CDR2 SYDVKM. The CDR3 runs to 15 residues. The DNA of the CDR3 is TGTGCCAGCAGTTTCCCTGACTCAGCTAACTATGGCTACACCTTC. Its translation is CASSFPDSANYGYTF.

This chain joins TRBV19 and TRBJ2-6, with TRBD1 identical over 9 bases. CDR3 length: 19 amino acids. CDR1 LNHDA and CDR2 SQIVND come from the germline V gene (reference sequence). J gave up 1 base and V 3 bases, and 10 bases lay outside the gene matches. In DNA form, the CDR3 reads TGTGCCAGTAGTATCGGCCGGGACAGGGTTCCTTCTGGGGCCAACGTCCTGACTTTC. Amino acid sequence: CASSIGRDRVPSGANVLTF.

The chain recombines TRBV5-1 with TRBJ2-5, with TRBD2 matching 11 bases. Germline V gene sequence: CDR1 SGHRS, CDR2 YFSETQ. This CDR3 contains 16 residues. V was pared by 4 bases and J by 5 bases, with 10 bases of the junction left unmatched. CDR3 DNA sequence: TGCGCCAGCAGCCCTCGGGTAGCGGGGGGGCATGAGACCCAGTACTTC. As protein: CASSPRVAGGHETQYF.

The rearrangement joins TRBV7-8 to TRBJ2-7, with a tentative D call TRBD1 (8 bases). Germline-derived CDR1 and CDR2 are SGHVS and FQNEAQ. The V end was cut by 5 bases, the J end by 3 bases, with 14 bases between. The CDR3 is 14 residues long. The CDR3 region is CASSLTGEGYEQYF. The CDR3 coding sequence is TGTGCCAGCAGCCTGACAGGGGAGGGCTACGAGCAGTACTTC. The whole variable domain, filled in from reference TRBV7-8 and TRBJ2-7, reads GAGVSQSPRYKVAKRGQDVALRCDPISGHVSLFWYQQALGQGPEFLTYFQNEAQLDKSGLPSDRFFAERPEGSVSTLKIQRTQQEDSAVYLCASSLTGEGYEQYFGPGTRLTVT.

This chain uses TRBV4-3 with TRBJ2-4, with D uncertain. V dropped 4 bases and J dropped 3 bases, with 16 bases sitting between them. The CDR3 is 16 amino acids. Looked up from germline, CDR1 is LGHNA and CDR2 is YSLEER. This chain's CDR3 is CASSRTPSEFKNIQYF. CDR3 DNA: TGCGCCAGCAGCCGAACCCCCTCTGAGTTCAAAAACATTCAGTACTTC.

This chain joins TRBV7-2 and TRBJ2-1; TRBD2 aligns across 10 bases. CDR3 length: 16 amino acids. The trim removed 1 base at V and 4 bases at J, leaving 4 bases unmatched. The V gene's germline CDR1 is SGHTA and CDR2 FQGNSA. CDR3: CASSLDQRGGYNEQFF. CDR3 sequence (DNA): TGTGCCAGCAGCTTAGACCAGCGGGGGGGATACAATGAGCAGTTCTTC.

The chain is built from TRBV28 and TRBJ1-2, with 9 bases matching TRBD1. From germline, CDR1 is MDHEN and CDR2 SYDVKM. The CDR3 runs to 14 residues. J was trimmed by 8 bases and V by 5 bases; bases with no gene match: 9. CDR3 protein: CASSPSGQGGGYTF. In DNA form, the CDR3 reads TGTGCCAGCAGTCCATCGGGACAGGGTGGCGGCTACACCTTC.

This chain joins TRBV28 and TRBJ2-1; 10 positions match TRBD1. After removal of 6 bases from V and 5 bases from J, the junction contained 10 bases not matched to a gene. Germline loops: CDR1 MDHEN, CDR2 SYDVKM. The CDR3 extends over 16 amino acids. Written as DNA, the CDR3 is TGTGCCAGCAGATACCGACAGGGGGCAAGGGACAATGAGCAGTTCTTC. The encoded protein is CASRYRQGARDNEQFF.

The V and J genes are TRBV27 and TRBJ2-2, with TRBD2 identical over 7 bases. The germline V gene has CDR1 MNHEY and CDR2 SMNVEV (reference sequence). The CDR3 length is 15 residues. V lost 7 bases to trimming and J lost 4 bases; unmatched junction nucleotides: 9. Here the CDR3 reads CASNLSGEGTGELFF. In nucleotides, the CDR3 is TGTGCCAGCAACCTGAGCGGGGAGGGCACCGGGGAGCTGTTTTTT.

This clone appeared a few times. The V gene is TRBV7-3, the J gene TRBJ2-7; the D gene is possibly TRBD1 (5 bases). This CDR3 is 15 amino acids long. Germline V gene data show CDR1 as SGHTA and CDR2 as FQGTGA. Deletions cut 2 bases from V and 7 bases from J, with 18 bases between. The CDR3 sequence: CASSLQSKGSGEQYF. Here the CDR3 DNA reads TGTGCCAGCAGCTTACAGTCTAAGGGCTCAGGGGAGCAGTACTTC.

This chain links TRBV30 with TRBJ2-5, with unresolved D. The J call may be faulty, since TRBJ2-7 better matches the DNA end. The germline V gene encodes CDR1 GTSNPN and CDR2 SVGIG (reference sequence). CDR3 length: 13 residues. The CDR3 bases are TGTGCCTGGAGTACTGACGGGTCCTACGAGCAGTACTTC. Translated, it gives CAWSTDGSYEQYF.

Of note for this clone: The CDR3 ends on some other residue instead of the conserved phenylalanine or tryptophan, so this is likely a read error. The chain recombines TRBV7-2 with TRBJ1-1; D not resolved. The CDR3 sequence is 11 residues long. The V end lost 5 bases, the J end lost 8 bases, and 9 bases lay between the germline ends. Germline CDR1 is SGHTA and CDR2 is FQGNSA. CDR3 residues: CASSLSGEAFV. For the CDR3, the DNA is TGTGCCAGCAGCCTAAGCGGGGAAGCTTTCGTT.

This chain joins TRBV7-2 and TRBJ1-4; 7 bases fit TRBD1. V gave up 5 bases and J gave up 2 bases; unmatched junction bases: 2. The germline CDR1 and CDR2 sequences are SGHTA and FQGNSA. The CDR3 has 14 amino acids. The CDR3 sequence is CASSRQGTNEKLFF. The DNA for the CDR3 is TGTGCCAGCAGCCGACAGGGCACTAATGAAAAACTGTTTTTT.

This rearrangement joins TRBV9 to TRBJ2-1; TRBD2 aligns across 11 bases. CDR1 SGDLS and CDR2 YYNGEE come from the germline V gene. Germline trimming cut 2 bases from V and 8 bases from J; bases unmatched to any gene: 6. CDR3 length: 15 amino acids. Here the CDR3 DNA reads TGTGCCAGCAGCGTCGTAGCGGGGGGGCGCGATGAGCAGTTCTTC. It translates to CASSVVAGGRDEQFF.

The rearrangement links TRBV25-1 to TRBJ2-5; D is unclear. The better agreement between TRBJ2-7 and the DNA end casts doubt on the J call. From germline, CDR1 is MGHDK and CDR2 SYGVNS. The CDR3 loop spans 14 amino acids. CDR3 DNA sequence: TGTGCCAGCAGTGAATCCTTGGGCTCCTACGAGCAGTACTTC. This gives the protein CASSESLGSYEQYF.

The chain couples TRBV5-1 to TRBJ1-1; weak D call: TRBD1 (5 bases). The V gene lost 0 bases and the J gene lost 3 bases, with 12 bases spanning the gap. Germline assignment: CDR1 SGHRS and CDR2 YFSETQ. This CDR3 region has 15 residues. The CDR3 protein is CASSLGAGMDTEAFF. CDR3 coding DNA: TGCGCCAGCAGCTTGGGGGCAGGGATGGACACTGAAGCTTTCTTT.

The chain combines TRBV7-3 with TRBJ2-7, with unresolved D. The length of the CDR3 is 14 residues. Trimming stripped 1 base from V and 0 bases from J, with 7 bases between. CDR1 and CDR2 (germline): SGHTA, FQGTGA. CDR3: CASSLNTDSYEQYF. The CDR3 region has the DNA TGTGCCAGCAGCTTAAATACAGACTCCTACGAGCAGTACTTC.